The present entry profiles one TCR beta chain with its context. Here immunoSEQ multiplex PCR was the method, and the copy in TCRdb shows in-frame clones only, minus some. The sample comprises roughly 130,000 clones, 85% to 95% of which are singletons, and about 1.5% rests with the top ten. This entry belongs to a study of control samples from healthy donors and cancer patients. There are 19 residues in the CDR3. The germline V gene has CDR1 MNHEY and CDR2 SVGEGT. Trimming took off 2 bases at V and 10 bases at J, with 31 bases between the two ends. The rearrangement joins TRBV6-2 or TRBV6-3 to TRBJ2-3, with a possible D match to TRBD1 (6 bases). Sample: PBMCs. The receptor was derived from a man in his fifties with head and neck cancer. The CDR3 DNA reads as TGTGCCAGCAGTTACCCCGGACAGTGGCCAAGCCGAGACCCCTATGCGCAGTATTTT. It encodes CASSYPGQWPSRDPYAQYF.